Listed below are T cell receptor beta chains from one sample, sequenced in a study of T cell responses to AZD1222 COVID-19 vaccine. The data were produced by immunoSEQ multiplex PCR, yet TCRdb's version contains in-frame clones alone and is incomplete. The sample contains over 150,000 clones, approximately 95% of which appear only once. Source: peripheral blood, taken 28 days after the second dose of the MenACWY control vaccine. The receptors shown here come from an adult who received the MenACWY meningococcal vaccine as a control. Both conserved end residues are part of each CDR3. The D gene is left open where the match is weak. The size entry is marked missing in some rows and otherwise reads once, few, many or a size class.

CDR3nt | CDR3aa | v_gene | d_gene | abundance | j_gene
TGTGCCACCAGTGAAAATCCCGAGGCAGGGTTCACCGGGGAGCTGTTTTTT | CATSENPEAGFTGELFF | TRBV24-1 | - | - | TRBJ2-2
TGTGCCAGCAGTTTTACAGACTACAATGAGCAGTTCTTC | CASSFTDYNEQFF | TRBV12-3/TRBV12-4 | - | - | TRBJ2-1
TGTGCCAGTACCCCGGGACAGGGTAGGAGGGCTTTCTTT | CASTPGQGRRAFF | TRBV19 | TRBD1 | once | TRBJ1-1
TGTGCCAGCAGTTTATATGGGGTGGCTTATGAAAAACTGTTTTTT | CASSLYGVAYEKLFF | TRBV27 | - | - | TRBJ1-4
TGTGCCAGCAGCTTAGAGGCCCTGGACATCTATGGCTACACCTTC | CASSLEALDIYGYTF | TRBV7-2 | - | - | TRBJ1-2
TGTGCCAGTAGTATAGGCCCGGCGGGTTACGAGCAGTACTTC | CASSIGPAGYEQYF | TRBV19 | - | - | TRBJ2-7
TGCGCCAGCAGCTACCTTCAGGGCTACTCCTACGAGCAGTACTTC | CASSYLQGYSYEQYF | TRBV5-1 | - | - | TRBJ2-7
TGTGCCATCAGTGAGCCCCCAGCGGGGATGTCGGATGAGCAGTTCTTC | CAISEPPAGMSDEQFF | TRBV10-3 | TRBD2 | - | TRBJ2-1
TGCGCCAGCAGCTTGATTACTGGGGCTGCAACTGAAGCTTTCTTT | CASSLITGAATEAFF | TRBV5-1 | - | - | TRBJ1-1
TGTGCCAGCAGCTTGGGACAGAGCCTTGGCTACACCTTC | CASSLGQSLGYTF | TRBV12-3/TRBV12-4 | TRBD1 | - | TRBJ1-2
TGCGCCAGCAGCCAAGGGGGACTAAGCTCAGAGACCCAGTACTTC | CASSQGGLSSETQYF | TRBV4-1 | TRBD2 | - | TRBJ2-5
TGTGCCACCAGCGTCAGGGGGCTGCGGGAGACCCAGTACTTC | CATSVRGLRETQYF | TRBV15 | TRBD1 | few | TRBJ2-5
TGTGCCAGTCTATCGAGACAAGGCTTTTCACCCCTCCACTTT | CASLSRQGFSPLHF | TRBV6-5 | - | - | TRBJ1-6
TGCGCCAGCAGCCTTTCACGCGGCAATCAGCCCCAGCATTTT | CASSLSRGNQPQHF | TRBV4-1 | - | - | TRBJ1-5
TGTGCCAGCAGCCTTCTTTACGAGCAGTACTTC | CASSLLYEQYF | TRBV28 | - | - | TRBJ2-7
TGTGCCAGCAGTGAAAGTGGACGGCTCTATGGCTACACCTTC | CASSESGRLYGYTF | TRBV6-1 | - | - | TRBJ1-2
TGTGCCAGCAGCCAAGCTTCGGGGGTCACTGAAGCTTTCTTT | CASSQASGVTEAFF | TRBV3-1/TRBV3-2 | - | - | TRBJ1-1
TGTGCCAGCGCCGTTGGACAAGCGAGGGAAAAACTGTTTTTT | CASAVGQAREKLFF | TRBV6-5 | - | - | TRBJ1-4
TGTGCCAGCAGTCCGCGTAACCTCGGGACTAGGGAGCAGTACTTC | CASSPRNLGTREQYF | TRBV6-5 | TRBD2 | - | TRBJ2-7
TGTGCCAGCAGCTTTGCCGATGAGCAGTTCTTC | CASSFADEQFF | TRBV11-2 | - | - | TRBJ2-1
TGTGCCAGCAGCTTAGCTAGCGGGGGGGCCCATGAGCAGTTCTTC | CASSLASGGAHEQFF | TRBV7-9 | TRBD2 | - | TRBJ2-1
TGTGCCTGGAGTCCCGGGACAGCTAATGGCTACACCTTC | CAWSPGTANGYTF | TRBV30 | TRBD1 | - | TRBJ1-2
TGTGCCAGCAGCTCCCGGACAGGGTTGGGTGGCTACACCTTC | CASSSRTGLGGYTF | TRBV9 | TRBD1 | - | TRBJ1-2
TGTGCCAGCAGCTCGACGACTAACCCCAGTCAGCCCCAGCATTTT | CASSSTTNPSQPQHF | TRBV5-6 | - | few | TRBJ1-5
TGCGCCAGCAGCTTGGCCAAGGGAGATACGCAGTATTTT | CASSLAKGDTQYF | TRBV5-1 | - | - | TRBJ2-3
TGTGCCAGCAGCTTAGCCGGTACCTTCAACAATGAGCAGTTCTTC | CASSLAGTFNNEQFF | TRBV11-2 | - | once | TRBJ2-1
TGTGCCAGCTCCCCCGACAGGGTATTGGCTGAAGCTTTCTTT | CASSPDRVLAEAFF | TRBV18 | TRBD1 | - | TRBJ1-1
TGTGCCAGCAGCTTGGGGCATTCCGGCTCCGGTGAAGCTTTCTTT | CASSLGHSGSGEAFF | TRBV5-4 | - | - | TRBJ1-1
TGTGCCAGCAGTCCCTCCACGGACTATGGCTACACCTTC | CASSPSTDYGYTF | TRBV6-6 | - | once | TRBJ1-2
TGTGCCAGCTCCCATCAGGGGATGAACACTGAAGCTTTCTTT | CASSHQGMNTEAFF | TRBV18 | - | - | TRBJ1-1
TGTGCCAGCAGCCCCGGGAATCAAAACATTCAGTACTTC | CASSPGNQNIQYF | TRBV7-2 | - | - | TRBJ2-4
TGTGCCAGCAGGAGGGTCCTAAACACTGAAGCTTTCTTT | CASRRVLNTEAFF | TRBV6-5 | - | - | TRBJ1-1
TGTGCCAGCAGCCAAGCAATCAACGGCTACACCTTC | CASSQAINGYTF | TRBV3-1/TRBV3-2 | - | - | TRBJ1-2
TGTGCCAGCACGACAGGGAACACTGAAGCTTTCTTT | CASTTGNTEAFF | TRBV3-1/TRBV3-2 | - | - | TRBJ1-1
TGTGCCAGCAGTGAACTAGTTAATAGCAATCAGCCCCAGCATTTT | CASSELVNSNQPQHF | TRBV6-1 | - | - | TRBJ1-5
TGTGCCAGCAGCTTAGATCAGGAAGATACGCAGTATTTT | CASSLDQEDTQYF | TRBV11-2 | - | - | TRBJ2-3
TGTGCCAGTAGGAAACAGGGGGTGACTAATGAAAAACTGTTTTTT | CASRKQGVTNEKLFF | TRBV2 | TRBD1 | once | TRBJ1-4
TGTGCCAGTAGTATTCAGGGGACCTACGAGCAGTACTTC | CASSIQGTYEQYF | TRBV19 | - | - | TRBJ2-7
TGTGCCAGCAGCTTGGCTACAGGCCCAAGAGGTGAAAAACTGTTTTTT | CASSLATGPRGEKLFF | TRBV7-9 | - | - | TRBJ1-4
TGTGCCAGCAGTCCGGACAGGGGCCACAATGAGCAGTTCTTC | CASSPDRGHNEQFF | TRBV27 | TRBD1 | - | TRBJ2-1
TGTGCCAGCGGGGTTGGGCCTCGGAATGAAAAACTGTTTTTT | CASGVGPRNEKLFF | TRBV2 | - | - | TRBJ1-4
TGCGCCAGCAGCTTGAGGGGGCGGAACACCGGGGAGCTGTTTTTT | CASSLRGRNTGELFF | TRBV5-1 | TRBD1 | - | TRBJ2-2
TGTGCCAGCAGCCCCTCAACCTCGACTGGAAACACCATATATTTT | CASSPSTSTGNTIYF | TRBV3-1/TRBV3-2 | - | - | TRBJ1-3
TGCGCCAGCAGTTCTACAGCCTCCCAAGAGACCCAGTACTTC | CASSSTASQETQYF | TRBV5-1 | - | - | TRBJ2-5
TGTGCCAGATATAGGACAGAGTTTAATGAAAAACTGTTTTTT | CARYRTEFNEKLFF | TRBV6-8 | - | - | TRBJ1-4
TGTGCCAGCACCGGTCCTTTTTTGAACACTGAAGCTTTCTTT | CASTGPFLNTEAFF | TRBV3-1/TRBV3-2 | - | - | TRBJ1-1
TGTGCCAGCAGTTGGGAGCAGGGCCCATATGGCTACACCTTC | CASSWEQGPYGYTF | TRBV6-2/TRBV6-3 | - | - | TRBJ1-2
TGTGCCAGCAGCCAAGATCGAAGCTCCTACAATGAGCAGTTCTTC | CASSQDRSSYNEQFF | TRBV4-2 | - | - | TRBJ2-1
TGTGCCAGCAGATGGCGGGATAGCTCCTACAATGAGCAGTTCTTC | CASRWRDSSYNEQFF | TRBV2 | - | - | TRBJ2-1
TGTGCCAGCAGTTACTCCTTTGGGGTTAAGAACACTGAAGCTTTCTTT | CASSYSFGVKNTEAFF | TRBV6-5 | - | - | TRBJ1-1
TGTGCCACCAGGCGGGACGGATTGAACACTGAAGCTTTCTTT | CATRRDGLNTEAFF | TRBV24-1 | - | - | TRBJ1-1
TGTGCCAGTAGTATAACAGGGGGCAATGGCTACACCTTC | CASSITGGNGYTF | TRBV19 | TRBD1 | - | TRBJ1-2
TGTGCCAGCAGTTACTCGACAGGGGAGACCTACGAGCAGTACTTC | CASSYSTGETYEQYF | TRBV6-5 | TRBD1 | - | TRBJ2-7
TGCGCCAGCAGCCTCGATAGTGGCAGGGCTTTCTTT | CASSLDSGRAFF | TRBV5-1 | - | - | TRBJ1-1